This section outlines one T cell receptor beta chain sequence together with its context. This sample was included in a study of blood T cell repertoires in COVID-19. The wider study: Donors in the United States, Italy and Spain gave samples during acute or convalescent COVID-19. From T cells, B-cell-depleted T cells, or PBMCs came the material, which was cDNA or gDNA.

Original processing methods: It was from reference gene primer amplification that nucleated cell counts were estimated. Only in-frame clones appear in the TCRdb table, and some are missing; sequencing was by immunoSEQ multiplex PCR. V, J and clone size are those of that table, while D and trimming were read from the DNA. Seen here are some 67,000 clones, 85% to 90% observed once, and the top ten hold approximately 5%. The CDR3 runs 15 residues. Looked up from germline, CDR1 is SGHDT and CDR2 is YYEEEE. V dropped 1 base and J dropped 0 bases, with 9 bases sitting between them. This chain uses TRBV5-6 with TRBJ2-3, with D possibly being TRBD1 (6 bases). The sample comprised peripheral blood. The sequence derives from a man aged 50-59 years with active COVID-19. This chain's CDR3 is CASSLRGISTDTQYF. CDR3 DNA sequence: TGTGCCAGCAGCTTGAGGGGGATCAGCACAGATACGCAGTATTTT.